A selection of T cell receptor beta chains follows, all from one sample in a study of human T cells and chemical hapten exposure. From the RACE reads, TCRdb called clonotypes with MiXCR, one entry per CDR3 protein. The sample has around 130,000 distinct CDR3 sequences; approximately 9% are singletons. Sequences were obtained from whole blood. Receptors were obtained from a male donor in good health. Some clones in this sample may be carry-over from other donors' samples. Each CDR3 is given with its conserved first and last residue. Fields, in order: CDR3 protein, V gene, J gene.

CDR3: CSARGRMGLEQYF
V: TRBV20-1
J: TRBJ2-7

CDR3: CASSIGGGSNEQYF
V: TRBV19
J: TRBJ2-7

CDR3: CASSPGAGYGYTF
V: TRBV18
J: TRBJ1-2

CDR3: CASTPSGLAGNEQFF
V: TRBV2
J: TRBJ2-1

CDR3: CASSLKAASTDTQYF
V: TRBV7-8
J: TRBJ2-3

CDR3: CASSISPRLAGGYNEQFF
V: TRBV19
J: TRBJ2-1

CDR3: CAISEIGQGVLSSYEQYF
V: TRBV10-3
J: TRBJ2-7

CDR3: CASSQSTGENHLSGANVLTF
V: TRBV4-3
J: TRBJ2-6

CDR3: CASSLGERTGWGGETQYF
V: TRBV9
J: TRBJ2-5

CDR3: CASSPTYEQYF
V: TRBV2
J: TRBJ2-7

CDR3: CASSSPGNYGYTF
V: TRBV7-2
J: TRBJ1-2

CDR3: CASSLTPGLAHSGANVLTF
V: TRBV27
J: TRBJ2-6

CDR3: CASSPWTENNSPLHF
V: TRBV4-1
J: TRBJ1-6

CDR3: CASSLNRAEYGYTF
V: TRBV5-1
J: TRBJ1-2

CDR3: CASTLTGTRSDAEAFF
V: TRBV19
J: TRBJ1-1

CDR3: CASSFNDQETQYF
V: TRBV11-2
J: TRBJ2-5

CDR3: CASSIGTGGSEQYF
V: TRBV19
J: TRBJ2-7

CDR3: CASSISRGQGGQPQHF
V: TRBV19
J: TRBJ1-5

CDR3: CASSRVDPQPQHF
V: TRBV6-2/TRBV6-3
J: TRBJ1-5

CDR3: CSVKGTGHEQFF
V: TRBV29-1
J: TRBJ2-1

CDR3: CASSPTRQIDHEAFF
V: TRBV18
J: TRBJ1-1

CDR3: CSVRDREAEQYF
V: TRBV29-1
J: TRBJ2-7

CDR3: CAISPEGRHYEQYF
V: TRBV10-3
J: TRBJ2-7

CDR3: CSARDRLAGLSTDTQYF
V: TRBV20-1
J: TRBJ2-3

CDR3: CASSYSKRPASGSYNEQFF
V: TRBV6-2/TRBV6-3
J: TRBJ2-1

CDR3: CSARVAQFYGYTF
V: TRBV20-1
J: TRBJ1-2

CDR3: CASSLGVAGRHEQYF
V: TRBV12-3/TRBV12-4
J: TRBJ2-7

CDR3: CASSPGGAGNTEAFF
V: TRBV12-3/TRBV12-4
J: TRBJ1-1

CDR3: CASSVGWDHEQFF
V: TRBV9
J: TRBJ2-1

CDR3: CASSPRGFHEQYF
V: TRBV6-2/TRBV6-3
J: TRBJ2-7

CDR3: CASSYLAGGPNEQFF
V: TRBV6-6
J: TRBJ2-1

CDR3: CASSRGQGLSYEQYF
V: TRBV12-3/TRBV12-4
J: TRBJ2-7

CDR3: CSAREGRDYNEQFF
V: TRBV29-1
J: TRBJ2-1

CDR3: CASSQGADRGLTEAFF
V: TRBV4-2
J: TRBJ1-1

CDR3: CASSYVLAGESEQFF
V: TRBV6-2/TRBV6-3
J: TRBJ2-1

CDR3: CSVVTDQNIQYF
V: TRBV29-1
J: TRBJ2-4

CDR3: CASGTSYEQYF
V: TRBV11-2
J: TRBJ2-7

CDR3: CASSPGGGSSYNEQFF
V: TRBV3-1
J: TRBJ2-1

CDR3: CASGLVTGPQSYGYTF
V: TRBV12-5
J: TRBJ1-2

CDR3: CASSFTGRDEQYF
V: TRBV6-5
J: TRBJ2-7

CDR3: CASSPGLAGVPSYNEQFF
V: TRBV4-2
J: TRBJ2-1

CDR3: CASSTIRSSAVYEQYF
V: TRBV11-2
J: TRBJ2-7

CDR3: CASSLGQNNEQFF
V: TRBV28
J: TRBJ2-1

CDR3: CSVEDRGGGAFF
V: TRBV29-1
J: TRBJ1-1

CDR3: CAWSVRLREGGNGEAFF
V: TRBV30
J: TRBJ1-1

CDR3: CAISESKGVVTQYF
V: TRBV10-3
J: TRBJ2-5

CDR3: CASSFTRGSYGYTF
V: TRBV7-2
J: TRBJ1-2

CDR3: CSARPDTELTEAFF
V: TRBV20-1
J: TRBJ1-1

CDR3: CSVVRTRGHNEQFF
V: TRBV29-1
J: TRBJ2-1

CDR3: CASSFPRQSISTDTQYF
V: TRBV7-9
J: TRBJ2-3

CDR3: CSAGNGNTIYF
V: TRBV29-1
J: TRBJ1-3

CDR3: CASSLFNSNTGELFF
V: TRBV5-4
J: TRBJ2-2